The entry that follows covers one T cell receptor (beta chain) sequence. What it binds is unknown. The data were taken from a study of CD8+CD57+ T cells in acquired aplastic anemia. Overall study: Sorted CD4+ and CD8+ cell DNA averaged about 3 ug.

Genomic DNA provided the template from which TCR beta VDJ and CDR3 profiles were obtained. Each CDR3 protein is one row after TCRdb ran MiXCR on the reads. The profile shows 160,000 or so distinct CDR3 sequences, about 48% of them singletons. Sequencing was done on patients that had shown CD8+CD57+ cell expansion by flow cytometry. Everyone among the patients had severe acquired aplastic anemia. Each patient gave a blood sample that was collected before any therapy had been received. The CDR3 totals 9 residues. Germline-derived CDR1 and CDR2 are LNHDA and SQIVND (reference sequence). V lost 10 bases and J 4 bases, leaving 4 bases between the germline ends. Study results and caveats: Statistical testing detected no significant gap in CD8+ Simpson's diversity between patients and controls.

The chain uses TRBV19 and TRBJ1-2; D is unclear. This TCR derives from a human donor with aplastic anemia. The sequencing sample was made of sorted CD4+, CD8+, or CD8+CD57+ T cells (not recorded which) from PBMCs. CDR3 amino acids: CATPYGYTF. In DNA form, the CDR3 reads TGTGCCACCCCCTATGGCTACACCTTC.